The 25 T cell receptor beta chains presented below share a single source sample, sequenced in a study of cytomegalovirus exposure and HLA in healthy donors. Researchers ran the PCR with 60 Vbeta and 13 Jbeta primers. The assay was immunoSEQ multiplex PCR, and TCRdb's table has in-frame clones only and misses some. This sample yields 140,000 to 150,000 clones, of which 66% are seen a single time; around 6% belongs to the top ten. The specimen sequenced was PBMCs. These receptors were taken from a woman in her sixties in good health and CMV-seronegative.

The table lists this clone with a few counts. In DNA, the CDR3 is TGTGCCAGCAGCTTAGGTCAGGGGGCGCGGATCACTGAAGCTTTCTTT. Its translation: CASSLGQGARITEAFF. The V and J genes are TRBV7-8 and TRBJ1-1, with 8 bases identical to TRBD1. This CDR3 is 16 amino acids long. The ends lost 1 base at V and 4 bases at J; junction bases unmatched: 8. Germline V gene lookup returns CDR1 SGHVS and CDR2 FQNEAQ. Full variable domain (rest looked up from reference TRBV7-8 and TRBJ1-1): GAGVSQSPRYKVAKRGQDVALRCDPISGHVSLFWYQQALGQGPEFLTYFQNEAQLDKSGLPSDRFFAERPEGSVSTLKIQRTQQEDSAVYLCASSLGQGARITEAFFGQGTRLTVV.

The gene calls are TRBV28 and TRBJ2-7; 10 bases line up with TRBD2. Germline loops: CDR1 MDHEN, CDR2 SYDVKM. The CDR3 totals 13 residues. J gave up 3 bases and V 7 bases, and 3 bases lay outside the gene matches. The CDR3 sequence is CASKLAGRYEQYF. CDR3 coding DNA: TGTGCCAGCAAACTAGCGGGGCGCTACGAGCAGTACTTC.

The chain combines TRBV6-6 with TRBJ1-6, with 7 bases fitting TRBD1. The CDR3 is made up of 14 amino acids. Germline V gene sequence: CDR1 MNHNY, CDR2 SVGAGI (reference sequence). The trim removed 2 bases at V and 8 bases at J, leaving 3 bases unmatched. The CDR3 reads CASSYEGADSPLHF. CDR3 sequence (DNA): TGTGCCAGCAGTTACGAGGGGGCCGATTCACCCCTCCACTTT.

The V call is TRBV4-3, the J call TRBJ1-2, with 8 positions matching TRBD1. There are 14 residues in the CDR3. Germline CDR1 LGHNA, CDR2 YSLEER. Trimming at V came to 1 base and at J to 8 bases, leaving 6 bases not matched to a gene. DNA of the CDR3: TGCGCCAGCAGCCAAGGCCTTACAGGGGGAGGCTACACCTTC. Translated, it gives CASSQGLTGGGYTF.

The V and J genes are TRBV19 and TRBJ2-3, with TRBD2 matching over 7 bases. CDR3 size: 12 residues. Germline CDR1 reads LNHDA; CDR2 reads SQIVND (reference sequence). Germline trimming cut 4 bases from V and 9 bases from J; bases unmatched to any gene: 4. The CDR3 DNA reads TGTGCCAGTAGTAGGGACTACGTAACGCAGTATTTT. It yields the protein CASSRDYVTQYF.

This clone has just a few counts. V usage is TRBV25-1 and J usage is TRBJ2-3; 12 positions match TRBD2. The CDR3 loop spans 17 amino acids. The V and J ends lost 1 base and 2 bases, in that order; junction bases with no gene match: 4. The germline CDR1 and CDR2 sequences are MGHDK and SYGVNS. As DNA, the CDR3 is TGTGCCAGCAGTGAATTATCTAGCGGGGGGGCCACAGATACGCAGTATTTT. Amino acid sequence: CASSELSSGGATDTQYF.

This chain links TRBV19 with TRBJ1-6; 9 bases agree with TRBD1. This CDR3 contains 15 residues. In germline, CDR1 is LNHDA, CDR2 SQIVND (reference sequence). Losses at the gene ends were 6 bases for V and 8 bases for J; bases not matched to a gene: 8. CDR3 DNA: TGTGCCAGTAGCGGGGGGGACAGGGCATATTCACCCCTCCACTTT. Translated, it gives CASSGGDRAYSPLHF.

CDR3 sequence: CASSLGLAGGLTDTQYF. In DNA form, the CDR3 reads TGTGCCAGCAGCTTGGGACTAGCGGGAGGCCTCACAGATACGCAGTATTTT. This chain links TRBV5-4 with TRBJ2-3; 13 nucleotides line up with TRBD2. The CDR3 consists of 17 residues. Germline V CDR1 and CDR2: SGHNT, YYREEE (reference sequence). V lost 0 bases and J lost 2; bases outside the gene matches: 3.

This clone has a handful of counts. The DNA of the CDR3 is TGCGCCAGCAGCGAGGGAGGGCCGAATGAGCAGTTCTTC. Encoded protein: CASSEGGPNEQFF. The chain has TRBV5-1 and TRBJ2-1; 7 bases align to TRBD2. In germline, CDR1 is SGHRS, CDR2 YFSETQ. CDR3 size: 13 residues. V lost 4 bases, J lost 7 bases, and 5 bases stayed unmatched.

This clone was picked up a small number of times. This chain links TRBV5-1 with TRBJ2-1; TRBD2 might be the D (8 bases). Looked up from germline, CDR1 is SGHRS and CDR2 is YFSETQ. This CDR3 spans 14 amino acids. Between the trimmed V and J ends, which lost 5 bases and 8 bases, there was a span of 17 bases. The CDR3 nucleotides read TGCGCCAGCAGAGGGGGCGGGGGGAAGGATGAGCAGTTCTTC. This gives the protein CASRGGGGKDEQFF.

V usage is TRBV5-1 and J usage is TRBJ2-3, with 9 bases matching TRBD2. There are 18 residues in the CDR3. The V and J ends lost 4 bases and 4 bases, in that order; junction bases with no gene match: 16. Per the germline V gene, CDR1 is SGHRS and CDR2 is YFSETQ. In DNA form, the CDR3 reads TGCGCCAGCAGCGCACTGTCCAAGCGGGAGGCGAGGGCAGATACGCAGTATTTT. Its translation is CASSALSKREARADTQYF.

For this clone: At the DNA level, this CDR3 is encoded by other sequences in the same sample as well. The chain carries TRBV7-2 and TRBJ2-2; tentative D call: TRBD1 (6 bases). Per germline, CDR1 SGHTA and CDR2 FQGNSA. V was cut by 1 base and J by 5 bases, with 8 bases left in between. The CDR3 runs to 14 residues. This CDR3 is CASSLGGGTGELFF. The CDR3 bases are TGTGCCAGCAGCTTAGGAGGGGGAACCGGGGAGCTGTTTTTT.

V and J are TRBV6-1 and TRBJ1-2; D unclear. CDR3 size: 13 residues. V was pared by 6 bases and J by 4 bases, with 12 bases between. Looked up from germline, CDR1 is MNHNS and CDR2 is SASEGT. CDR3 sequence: CASRLEGPYGYTF. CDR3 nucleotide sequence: TGTGCCAGCAGATTAGAGGGCCCCTATGGCTACACCTTC.

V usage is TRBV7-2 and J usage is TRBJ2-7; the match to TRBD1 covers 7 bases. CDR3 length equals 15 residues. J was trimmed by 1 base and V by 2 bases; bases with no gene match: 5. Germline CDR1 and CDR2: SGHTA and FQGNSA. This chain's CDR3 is CASSLRQGRSYEQYF. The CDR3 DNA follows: TGTGCCAGCAGCTTACGACAGGGTCGGTCCTACGAGCAGTACTTC.

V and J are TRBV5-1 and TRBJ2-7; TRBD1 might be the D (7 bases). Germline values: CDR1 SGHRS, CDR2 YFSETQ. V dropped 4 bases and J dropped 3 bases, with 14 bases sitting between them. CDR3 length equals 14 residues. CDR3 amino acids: CASSPTGTYYEQYF. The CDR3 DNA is TGCGCCAGCAGCCCGACAGGGACTTACTACGAGCAGTACTTC.

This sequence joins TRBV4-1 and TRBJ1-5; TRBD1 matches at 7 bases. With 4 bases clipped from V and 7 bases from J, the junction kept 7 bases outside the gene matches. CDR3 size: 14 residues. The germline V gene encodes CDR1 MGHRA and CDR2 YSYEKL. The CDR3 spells CASSPQRGQQPQHF. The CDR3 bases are TGCGCCAGCAGCCCACAGAGGGGACAGCAGCCCCAGCATTTT.

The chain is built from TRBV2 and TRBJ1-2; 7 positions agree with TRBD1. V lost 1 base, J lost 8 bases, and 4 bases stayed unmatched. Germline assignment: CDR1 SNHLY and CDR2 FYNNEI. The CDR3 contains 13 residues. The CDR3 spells CASSEESRGGYTF. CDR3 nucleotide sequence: TGTGCCAGCAGTGAAGAATCCAGGGGGGGCTACACCTTC. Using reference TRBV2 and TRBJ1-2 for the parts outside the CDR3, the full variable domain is EPEVTQTPSHQVTQMGQEVILRCVPISNHLYFYWYRQILGQKVEFLVSFYNNEISEKSEIFDDQFSVERPDGSNFTLKIRSTKLEDSAMYFCASSEESRGGYTFGSGTRLTVV.

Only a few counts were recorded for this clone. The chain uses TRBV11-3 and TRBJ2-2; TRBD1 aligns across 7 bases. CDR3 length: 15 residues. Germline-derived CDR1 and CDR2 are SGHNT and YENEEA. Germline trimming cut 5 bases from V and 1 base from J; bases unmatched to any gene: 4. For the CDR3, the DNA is TGTGCCAGCAGCACAGGGGAAGTGAACACCGGGGAGCTGTTTTTT. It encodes CASSTGEVNTGELFF.

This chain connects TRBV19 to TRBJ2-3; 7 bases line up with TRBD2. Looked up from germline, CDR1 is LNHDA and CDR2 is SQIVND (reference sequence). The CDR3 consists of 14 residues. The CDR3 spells CALGGSTSTDTQYF. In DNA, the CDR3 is TGTGCTCTCGGCGGGAGTACTAGCACAGATACGCAGTATTTT.

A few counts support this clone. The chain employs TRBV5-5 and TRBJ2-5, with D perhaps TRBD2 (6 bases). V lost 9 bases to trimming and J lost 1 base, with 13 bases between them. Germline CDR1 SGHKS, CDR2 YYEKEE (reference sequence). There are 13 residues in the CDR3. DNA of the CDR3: TGTGCCACTCAAAAAGCGGGCCAAGAGACCCAGTACTTC. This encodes CATQKAGQETQYF. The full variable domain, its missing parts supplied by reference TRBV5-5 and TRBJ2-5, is DAGVTQSPTHLIKTRGQQVTLRCSPISGHKSVSWYQQVLGQGPQFIFQYYEKEERGRGNFPDRFSARQFPNYSSELNVNALLLGDSALYLCATQKAGQETQYFGPGTRLLVL.

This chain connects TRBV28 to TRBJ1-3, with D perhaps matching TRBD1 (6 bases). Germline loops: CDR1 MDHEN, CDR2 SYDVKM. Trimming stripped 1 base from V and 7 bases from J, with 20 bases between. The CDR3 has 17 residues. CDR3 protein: CASSLSSGAWGGNTIYF. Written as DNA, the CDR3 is TGTGCCAGCAGTTTATCTTCGGGGGCATGGGGAGGGAACACCATATATTTT.

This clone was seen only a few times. The CDR3 sequence is CASSQDFGQGAIGTNEKLFF. The CDR3 DNA sequence: TGCGCCAGCAGCCAAGATTTCGGACAGGGGGCGATAGGAACTAATGAAAAACTGTTTTTT. The rearrangement uses TRBV4-3 and TRBJ1-4, with 11 bases identical to TRBD1. The length of the CDR3 is 20 residues. J was trimmed by 1 base and V by 0 bases; bases with no gene match: 10. The germline V gene encodes CDR1 LGHNA and CDR2 YSLEER.

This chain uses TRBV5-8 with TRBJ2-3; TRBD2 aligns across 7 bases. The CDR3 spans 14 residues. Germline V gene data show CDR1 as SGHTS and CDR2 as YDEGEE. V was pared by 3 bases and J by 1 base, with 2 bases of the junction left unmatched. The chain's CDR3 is CASSYGLGTDTQYF. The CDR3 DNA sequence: TGTGCCAGCAGCTATGGACTAGGCACAGATACGCAGTATTTT.

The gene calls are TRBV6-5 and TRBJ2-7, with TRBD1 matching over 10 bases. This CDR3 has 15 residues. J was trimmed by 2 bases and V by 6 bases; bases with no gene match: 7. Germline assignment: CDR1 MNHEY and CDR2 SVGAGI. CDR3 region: CASRMGQGLPYEQYF. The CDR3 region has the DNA TGTGCCAGCAGAATGGGACAGGGGCTCCCCTACGAGCAGTACTTC.

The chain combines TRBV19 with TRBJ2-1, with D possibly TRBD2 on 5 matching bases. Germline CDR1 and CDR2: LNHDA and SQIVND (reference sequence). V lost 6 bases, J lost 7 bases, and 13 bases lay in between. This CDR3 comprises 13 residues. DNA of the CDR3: TGTGCCAGTAGCCCGGCGAGCGGTAATGAGCAGTTCTTC. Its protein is CASSPASGNEQFF.